This entry is about one T cell receptor (beta chain). Antigen: not known. This record comes from a study of cytomegalovirus exposure and HLA in healthy donors. Study conclusions and caveats: Later on, an analysis found that several of the most significant clusters appeared to be linked to common viral pathogens, which included parvovirus B19. Follow-up analysis found HLA locus-dependent TCR association rates, highest for DRB1 and lowest for HLA-C.

The PCR had 60 Vbeta and 13 Jbeta primers. Sequencing used immunoSEQ multiplex PCR; TCRdb keeps in-frame clones, though not all of them. This table has 80,000 to 100,000 clones, around four fifths appearing once. The CDR3 has 11 amino acids. The germline CDR1 and CDR2 sequences are DFQATT and SNEGSKA (reference sequence). The receptor was isolated from a man under 40 in good health and CMV-seronegative. V and J are TRBV20-1 and TRBJ2-7; a possible D gene is TRBD2 (5 bases). The specimen was PBMCs. The CDR3 nucleotides read TGCAGCCCCGGGGATGGCTACGAGCAGTACTTC. This translates into CSPGDGYEQYF.